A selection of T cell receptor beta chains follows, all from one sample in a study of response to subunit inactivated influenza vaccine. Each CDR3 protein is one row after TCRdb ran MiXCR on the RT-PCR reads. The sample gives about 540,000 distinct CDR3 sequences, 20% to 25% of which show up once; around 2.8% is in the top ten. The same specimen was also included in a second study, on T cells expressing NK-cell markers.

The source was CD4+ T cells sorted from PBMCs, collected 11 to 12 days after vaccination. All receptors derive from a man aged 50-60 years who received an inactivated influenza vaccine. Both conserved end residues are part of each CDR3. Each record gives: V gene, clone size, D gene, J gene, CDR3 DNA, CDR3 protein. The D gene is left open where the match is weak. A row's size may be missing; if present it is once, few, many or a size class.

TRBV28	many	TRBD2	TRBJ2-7	TGTGCCAGCAGTCTCTCCGGGACTAGCGGGGGGTACGAGCAGTACTTC	CASSLSGTSGGYEQYF
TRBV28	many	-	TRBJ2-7	TGTGCCAGCAGTCGTCAATTCTACGAGCAGTACTTC	CASSRQFYEQYF
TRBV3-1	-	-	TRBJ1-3	TGTGCCAGCAGCCAACGAGATAACACCATATATTTT	CASSQRDNTIYF
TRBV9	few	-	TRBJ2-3	TGTGCCAGCAGCGTAGAGGCGTGGCGCACAGATACGCAGTATTTT	CASSVEAWRTDTQYF
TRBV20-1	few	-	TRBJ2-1	TGCAGTGCTCATGAACCCGGGACTGGGAATGAGCAGTTCTTC	CSAHEPGTGNEQFF
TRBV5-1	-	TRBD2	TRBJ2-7	TGCGCCAGCAAATTGACTAGCGGGACTTCCCTCTACGAGCAGTACTTC	CASKLTSGTSLYEQYF
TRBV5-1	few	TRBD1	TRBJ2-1	TGCGCCAGCAGCTTGGGGGACAGATTATGGGATGAGCAGTTCTTC	CASSLGDRLWDEQFF
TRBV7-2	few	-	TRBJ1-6	TGTGCCAGCAGCTTAGGGGGGGGTTACAATTCACCCCTCCACTTT	CASSLGGGYNSPLHF
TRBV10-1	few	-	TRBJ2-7	TGCGCCAGCAGTCGGGACAATACCTACGAGCAGTACTTC	CASSRDNTYEQYF
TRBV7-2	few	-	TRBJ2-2	TGTGCCAGCAGCTTGGGCTCCGTGAACACCGGGGAGCTGTTTTTT	CASSLGSVNTGELFF
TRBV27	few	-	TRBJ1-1	TGTGCCAGCAGTTTTTCGGCCGACACTGAAGCTTTCTTT	CASSFSADTEAFF
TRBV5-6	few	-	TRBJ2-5	TGTGCCAGCAGCCCCCCCTTTTGGAGCCAGACCCAGTACTTC	CASSPPFWSQTQYF
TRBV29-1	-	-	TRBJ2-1	TGCAGCGCCGAAGGGGATAGTGAGCAGTTCTTC	CSAEGDSEQFF
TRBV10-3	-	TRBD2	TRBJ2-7	TGTGCCATCAGTGAGCGGGGGGTAGCCTACGAGCAGTACTTC	CAISERGVAYEQYF
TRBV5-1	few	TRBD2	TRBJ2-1	TGCGCCAGCAAGCTCCTCGGTTTAGCGGGGGACAATGAGCAGTTCTTC	CASKLLGLAGDNEQFF
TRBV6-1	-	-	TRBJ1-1	TGTGCCAGCAGTCAAGTAACCTGGGGGAACACTGAAGCTTTCTTT	CASSQVTWGNTEAFF
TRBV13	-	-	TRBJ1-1	TGTGCCAGCAGCAAACCGACAGTGAACACTGAAGCTTTCTTT	CASSKPTVNTEAFF
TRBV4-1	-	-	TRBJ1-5	TGCGCCAGCAGCCAAGTTCACTTCAATCAGCCCCAGCATTTT	CASSQVHFNQPQHF